Listed here are 18 T cell receptor beta chains from one sample, sequenced in a study of regulatory T cells in long-lasting Graves disease. Time point here: persistent/refractory GD, antithyroid drugs over 5 years with positive TRAb. PBMC-derived RNA was used for the TCR library. CDR3 regions were amplified by Arm-PCR using iRepertoire HTBI primers to build TCR beta libraries. TCRdb used MiXCR to reprocess the multiplex PCR reads, holding one entry per CDR3 protein. This sample carries nearly 350,000 distinct CDR3 sequences, around 19% of them seen once, and the ten largest clones take about 29%. Sequences were derived from peripheral blood mononuclear cells (PBMCs), sampled when the disease was refractory, from a patient treated with antithyroid drugs. Every receptor here comes from a female donor with Graves disease.

This clonotype has a count of ten or more. The chain employs TRBV7-2 and TRBJ2-2, with D tentatively TRBD1 (5 bases). Trimming removed 1 base from V and 7 bases from J, with 16 bases in between. CDR3 length: 16 residues. The germline V gene encodes CDR1 SGHTA and CDR2 FQGNSA. CDR3 sequence (DNA): TGTGCCAGCAGCTTAGTAATTAGTTGGGGCGGCGGGGAGCTGTTTTTT. This translates into CASSLVISWGGGELFF.

The table lists this clonotype with many counts. The chain is built from TRBV6-7 and TRBJ1-2; 7 bases align to TRBD1. TRBV6-7 is placed among ORFs of uncertain function. The V gene end was trimmed by 1 base and the J gene end by 0 bases; junction bases not matched to a gene: 5. The CDR3 sequence is 16 residues long. The CDR3 sequence: CASSYLGQRPNYGYTF. CDR3 coding DNA: TGTGCCAGCAGTTACTTGGGACAGCGACCTAACTATGGCTACACCTTC.

This clonotype occurred a few times. The V gene is TRBV10-3, the J gene TRBJ2-7; no definite D call. CDR3 length: 14 amino acids. The germline V and J ends were trimmed by 2 bases and 5 bases, with 13 bases remaining between them. The V gene's germline CDR1 is ENHRY and CDR2 SYGVKD. The CDR3 here is CAISEMRTEDEQYF. Written as DNA, the CDR3 is TGTGCCATCAGTGAGATGAGAACCGAAGACGAGCAGTACTTC.

The sample holds many counts of this clonotype. V usage is TRBV12-3 or TRBV12-4 and J usage is TRBJ1-1, with TRBD1 as a possible D gene (5 bases). Trimming took off 5 bases at V and 1 base at J, with 20 bases between the two ends. This CDR3 region has 17 residues. The CDR3 DNA follows: TGTGCCAGCAGTCGCACCTTCAGGGTCGGAAGGAACACTGAAGCTTTCTTT. Translated: CASSRTFRVGRNTEAFF.

This clonotype was counted at least ten times. J is TRBJ1-2 and V is TRBV28, with D tentatively TRBD1 (5 bases). The CDR3 extends over 14 amino acids. The V end lost 6 bases, the J end lost 4 bases, and 15 bases lay between the germline ends. The germline CDR1 and CDR2 sequences are MDHEN and SYDVKM. DNA of the CDR3: TGTGCCAGCAGCCACAGGAGCTCCCTCTATGGCTACACCTTC. Amino acid sequence: CASSHRSSLYGYTF.

V gene TRBV29-1 combines with J gene TRBJ1-1; no definite D call. The CDR3 spans 11 residues. Looked up from germline, CDR1 is SQVTM and CDR2 is ANQGSEA. The V end was cut by 4 bases, the J end by 11 bases, with 14 bases between. In DNA form, the CDR3 reads TGCAGCGTTGTCGGGCTTGTATCGGCTTTCTTT. Its translation: CSVVGLVSAFF.

The rearrangement uses TRBV19 and TRBJ1-1; 8 positions agree with TRBD1. This CDR3 is 15 amino acids long. CDR1 is LNHDA and CDR2 is SQIVND in the germline V gene (reference sequence). V gave up 3 bases and J gave up 1 base; unmatched junction bases: 4. The CDR3 DNA sequence: TGTGCCAGTAGTATCCAGGGGGCACGGAACACTGAAGCTTTCTTT. This translates into CASSIQGARNTEAFF.

Notes on this clonotype: A much larger clone differs from this one at a single base, so this may be a read error. J is TRBJ1-1 and V is TRBV12-5; 11 bases fit TRBD1. CDR3 length: 16 amino acids. V lost 9 bases, J lost 0 bases, and 9 bases stayed unmatched. Per germline, CDR1 LGHNT and CDR2 FRNRAP. CDR3 bases: TGTGCTAGGGGCCGGGACAGGGGGGTGATGAACACTGAAGCTTTCTTT. It translates to CARGRDRGVMNTEAFF. The full variable domain, with the rest looked up from reference TRBV12-5 and TRBJ1-1, is DARVTQTPRHKVTEMGQEVTMRCQPILGHNTVFWYRQTMMQGLELLAYFRNRAPLDDSGMPKDRFSAEMPDATLATLKIQPSEPRDSAVYFCARGRDRGVMNTEAFFGQGTRLTVV.

This clonotype was found many times. The V gene is TRBV29-1, the J gene TRBJ2-5; D remains ambiguous. V was clipped by 3 bases and J by 6 bases, with 14 bases between them. The CDR3 extends over 13 amino acids. CDR1 and CDR2 from the germline V gene are SQVTM and ANQGSEA. The CDR3 DNA is TGCAGCGTTGACGCGCCGAGGAAAAAGACCCAGTACTTC. As protein: CSVDAPRKKTQYF. Full variable domain (missing parts from reference TRBV29-1 and TRBJ2-5): SAVISQKPSRDICQRGTSLTIQCQVDSQVTMMFWYRQQPGQSLTLIATANQGSEATYESGFVIDKFPISRPNLTFSTLTVSNMSPEDSSIYLCSVDAPRKKTQYFGPGTRLLVL.

The rearrangement uses TRBV18 and TRBJ2-7, with D possibly TRBD1 on 6 matching bases. The CDR3 contains 14 residues. Trimming took off 1 base at V and 3 bases at J, with 10 bases between the two ends. Germline CDR1 is KGHSH and CDR2 is LQKENI. CDR3 sequence reads: CASSPQGQLYEQYF. CDR3 coding DNA: TGTGCCAGCTCACCACAAGGACAGCTCTACGAGCAGTACTTC.

This rearrangement joins TRBV12-3 or TRBV12-4 to TRBJ2-1, with D possibly being TRBD2 (5 bases). The CDR3 extends over 13 amino acids. V was cut by 2 bases and J by 8 bases, with 10 bases left in between. This chain's CDR3 is CASSLPPGYEQFF. The CDR3 DNA sequence: TGTGCCAGCAGTTTACCCCCGGGATATGAGCAGTTCTTC.

This chain links TRBV13 with TRBJ1-3, with D possibly TRBD1 on 6 matching bases. V lost 5 bases to trimming and J lost 2 bases, with 16 bases between them. The germline V gene encodes CDR1 PRHDT and CDR2 FYEKMQ (reference sequence). This CDR3 spans 16 amino acids. The DNA for the CDR3 is TGTGCCAGCAGCCGCTTGATCAGGGGAGCTGGAAACACCATATATTTT. This sequence encodes CASSRLIRGAGNTIYF.

This clonotype was seen repeatedly, ten times or more. The chain carries TRBV12-3 or TRBV12-4 and TRBJ1-2; maybe TRBD1 (6 bases). The CDR3 runs to 15 residues. The V end was cut by 3 bases, the J end by 6 bases, with 17 bases between. The CDR3 DNA follows: TGTGCCAGCAGTTTTAGGTCTAGCGGGGGCAATGGCTACACCTTC. Amino acid sequence: CASSFRSSGGNGYTF.

The chain is built from TRBV20-1 and TRBJ2-7; 8 positions agree with TRBD1. CDR3 length: 17 residues. The ends lost 5 bases at V and 1 base at J; junction bases unmatched: 16. The germline gives CDR1 DFQATT, CDR2 SNEGSKA (reference sequence). The CDR3, as DNA: TGCAGTGCTGGGCGGACAGGGAGAACGGGGACTTCCTACGAGCAGTACTTC. This encodes CSAGRTGRTGTSYEQYF.

This clonotype was seen at least ten times. The chain links TRBV2 to TRBJ1-6; D is unresolved. The CDR3 runs to 13 residues. The ends were cut back, 0 bases at V and 9 bases at J, with 6 bases in the middle. Germline-derived CDR1 and CDR2 are SNHLY and FYNNEI. The CDR3 loop reads CASSEAEISPLHF. The CDR3 bases are TGTGCCAGCAGTGAAGCGGAGATTTCACCCCTCCACTTT.

This clonotype showed up just a few times. This chain links TRBV20-1 with TRBJ1-4, with 8 bases identical to TRBD1. After removal of 1 base from V and 4 bases from J, the junction contained 8 bases not matched to a gene. There are 16 residues in the CDR3. CDR1 and CDR2 (germline): DFQATT, SNEGSKA (reference sequence). DNA for the CDR3: TGCAGTGCTAGAGTCCAGGGGGCGGGCGTTAATGAAAAACTGTTTTTT. This sequence encodes CSARVQGAGVNEKLFF.

Of note for this clonotype: A much larger clone sits a single nucleotide away, making a read error possible. J is TRBJ2-7 and V is TRBV7-9; TRBD2 agrees at 7 bases. Germline CDR1 is SEHNR and CDR2 is FQNEAQ (reference sequence). V was pared by 7 bases and J by 3 bases, with 21 bases of the junction left unmatched. This CDR3 has 18 amino acids. The CDR3 nucleotides are TGTGCCAGCAACCTCGCGGAACGGTGGTGGGAGGGCTTCTACGAGCAGTACTTC. Residues: CASNLAERWWEGFYEQYF.

The table lists this clonotype with many counts. V is TRBV20-1 and J is TRBJ2-5; 8 positions agree with TRBD1. CDR3 length equals 12 residues. Germline lookup yields CDR1 DFQATT and CDR2 SNEGSKA (reference sequence). As DNA, the CDR3 is TGCAGCGCCCAGGGGGCGGGAGAGACCCAGTACTTC. Translation gives CSAQGAGETQYF.